Presented here are 4 T cell receptor beta chains from one specimen sequenced in a study of blood T cell repertoires in COVID-19. Here immunoSEQ multiplex PCR was the method, and the copy in TCRdb shows in-frame clones only, minus some. The sample contains 150,000 to 200,000 clones, around three quarters of which appear only once. Sequenced input: peripheral blood. Receptor source: a man between 60 and 75 years old with active or convalescent COVID-19.

The rearrangement joins TRBV27 to TRBJ2-1; 7 bases map to TRBD2. This CDR3 contains 14 residues. V lost 3 bases to trimming and J lost 10 bases; unmatched junction nucleotides: 9. The V gene's germline CDR1 is MNHEY and CDR2 SMNVEV (reference sequence). In nucleotides, the CDR3 is TGTGCCAGCAGTTTGCTCGCGGGAGCCCCCGAGCAGTTCTTC. Translation gives CASSLLAGAPEQFF.

This rearrangement joins TRBV18 to TRBJ1-5, with TRBD1 identical over 9 bases. The trim removed 6 bases at V and 5 bases at J, leaving 5 bases unmatched. Germline V gene lookup returns CDR1 KGHSH and CDR2 LQKENI. The CDR3 has 14 residues. The CDR3 bases are TGTGCCAGCTCCGGGACAGGGACTGATCAGCCCCAGCATTTT. Protein: CASSGTGTDQPQHF.

The chain combines TRBV7-9 with TRBJ1-2; TRBD1 matches 10 bases. The germline CDR1 and CDR2 sequences are SEHNR and FQNEAQ (reference sequence). Trimming removed 5 bases from V and 13 bases from J; junction bases left unmatched: 13. The CDR3 has 14 amino acids. The DNA of the CDR3 is TGTGCCAGCAGCGACCTCCGGGGGACAGGGGTTGCCACCTTC. Amino acids: CASSDLRGTGVATF.

This clone appeared many times. This rearrangement joins TRBV19 to TRBJ1-2; a weak D match, TRBD1 (5 bases). Per the germline V gene, CDR1 is LNHDA and CDR2 is SQIVND (reference sequence). The CDR3 contains 13 residues. Trimming removed 3 bases at V and 4 bases at J, with 9 bases between. The chain's CDR3 is CASSMPGLYGYTF. CDR3 nucleotide sequence: TGTGCCAGTAGTATGCCAGGGCTCTATGGCTACACCTTC.